This TCR beta chain was sequenced for a study of PD-L1 blockade in urothelial cancer. TCRdb's copy holds only in-frame clones and misses some; the assay was immunoSEQ multiplex PCR. The sample yields just under 30,000 clones, around 84% seen once. The material was PBMCs, obtained around atezolizumab (anti-PD-L1) treatment. This TCR was sampled from a man between 50 and 59 years old with urothelial cancer.

The CDR3 DNA reads TGCGCCAGCAGCCGCGGACAGGGGTATTACGAGCAGTACTTC. It codes for CASSRGQGYYEQYF. The V gene is TRBV5-1, the J gene TRBJ2-7, with 9 positions matching TRBD1. Losses at the gene ends were 4 bases for V and 4 bases for J; bases not matched to a gene: 6. The CDR3 has 14 amino acids. Per germline, CDR1 SGHRS and CDR2 YFSETQ.